The 17 T cell receptor beta chains below all came from one sample that was sequenced in a study of T cells in Graves' hyperthyroidism and ophthalmopathy. TCR beta CDR3 regions were amplified from RNA. Initially, a first-round RT-PCR of the TCR CDR3 employed the HTBI primer set. TCRdb used MiXCR to reprocess the multiplex PCR reads, holding one entry per CDR3 protein. In the table there are 530,000 or so distinct CDR3 sequences, approximately 25% of which are singletons. The specimen sequenced was blood. These receptors all stem from a woman aged 25 to 39 with Graves' ophthalmopathy.

The chain uses TRBV29-1 and TRBJ2-7, with D perhaps TRBD1 (6 bases). CDR1 and CDR2 from the germline V gene are SQVTM and ANQGSEA. The CDR3 has 13 residues. Trimming shortened V by 1 base and J by 3 bases, and 10 bases separated the two germline ends. CDR3 bases: TGCAGCGTTGAAGGGACAGACTTCTACGAGCAGTACTTC. The encoded protein is CSVEGTDFYEQYF.

V is TRBV11-2 and J is TRBJ2-5, with 8 bases matching TRBD1. This CDR3 is built from 16 residues. V was pared by 7 bases and J by 5 bases, with 15 bases of the junction left unmatched. The germline gives CDR1 SGHAT, CDR2 FQNNGV. The CDR3 here is CASTTEGDRYWETQYF. The CDR3 DNA follows: TGTGCCAGCACCACGGAGGGGGACAGGTACTGGGAGACCCAGTACTTC. The whole variable domain, filled in from reference TRBV11-2 and TRBJ2-5, reads EAGVAQSPRYKIIEKRQSVAFWCNPISGHATLYWYQQILGQGPKLLIQFQNNGVVDDSQLPKDRFSAERLKGVDSTLKIQPAKLEDSAVYLCASTTEGDRYWETQYFGPGTRLLVL.

This clonotype was seen at least ten times. V is TRBV12-3 or TRBV12-4 and J is TRBJ2-7; 8 bases are a match to TRBD1. The CDR3 sequence is 13 residues long. V lost 6 bases, J lost 3 bases, and 4 bases stayed unmatched. The CDR3 reads CASSFGQGYEQYF. The CDR3 nucleotides are TGTGCCAGCAGCTTTGGACAGGGCTACGAGCAGTACTTC.

This sequence joins TRBV28 and TRBJ2-2; possible D gene TRBD2, 5 bases. This CDR3 contains 15 residues. The V gene lost 4 bases and the J gene lost 5 bases, with 14 bases spanning the gap. Germline CDR1 and CDR2: MDHEN and SYDVKM. CDR3 nucleotides: TGTGCCAGCAGTTACTCGCCCCAGCGGACCGGGGAGCTGTTTTTT. It yields the protein CASSYSPQRTGELFF.

The chain joins TRBV27 to TRBJ2-5; D gene uncertain. Germline V gives CDR1 MNHEY, CDR2 SMNVEV (reference sequence). Trimming took off 1 base at V and 5 bases at J, with 17 bases between the two ends. This CDR3 has 16 amino acids. As DNA, the CDR3 is TGTGCCAGCAGTTTATTTTTTACCCCCTTCGACGAGACCCAGTACTTC. Amino acids: CASSLFFTPFDETQYF.

This clonotype was recorded many times. J is TRBJ1-1 and V is TRBV4-3; D gene unclear. Trimming stripped 1 base from V and 3 bases from J, with 18 bases between. The CDR3 is made up of 17 amino acids. Germline CDR1 is LGHNA and CDR2 is YSLEER. For the CDR3, the DNA is TGCGCCAGCAGCCAAGGGATACAAGGGCATAGCGACACTGAAGCTTTCTTT. Residues: CASSQGIQGHSDTEAFF.

A note on this clonotype: This may be a read error, as it is one base from a much larger clone. The chain is built from TRBV27 and TRBJ1-5; no reliable D call. V lost 3 bases to trimming and J lost 10 bases, with 19 bases between them. The CDR3 has 15 amino acids. Germline V gene data show CDR1 as MNHEY and CDR2 as SMNVEV (reference sequence). The CDR3 loop is CASSFSPPDGHPQHF. The CDR3 DNA follows: TGTGCCAGCAGTTTCAGCCCTCCCGATGGTCATCCCCAGCATTTT.

This clonotype occurred many times. This chain joins TRBV7-8 and TRBJ2-7; 8 bases fit TRBD2. The CDR3 is 16 residues long. With V trimmed by 1 base and J by 4 bases, 9 bases remained unmatched. Germline V CDR1 and CDR2: SGHVS, FQNEAQ. The CDR3 DNA sequence: TGTGCCAGCAGCTTAGAGGTGGCGGGGGGTTATTACGAGCAGTACTTC. It yields the protein CASSLEVAGGYYEQYF.

This clonotype has just a few counts. The rearrangement uses TRBV7-9 and TRBJ2-2; tentatively, D is TRBD1 (6 bases). CDR3 length: 15 residues. Germline CDR1 reads SEHNR; CDR2 reads FQNEAQ (reference sequence). The V and J ends lost 4 bases and 2 bases respectively, with 11 bases between them. CDR3: CASSSWDINTGELFF. CDR3 DNA sequence: TGTGCCAGCAGCTCTTGGGACATTAACACCGGGGAGCTGTTTTTT. Variable domain in full (rest from reference TRBV7-9 and TRBJ2-2): DTGVSQNPRHKITKRGQNVTFRCDPISEHNRLYWYRQTLGQGPEFLTYFQNEAQLEKSRLLSDRFSAERPKGSFSTLEIQRTEQGDSAMYLCASSSWDINTGELFFGEGSRLTVL.

This clonotype was picked up many times. The CDR3 loop reads CSAPMQTGGYGYTF. The CDR3 DNA reads TGCAGTGCCCCCATGCAGACAGGGGGCTATGGCTACACCTTC. The chain joins TRBV20-1 to TRBJ1-2, with 9 nucleotides matching TRBD1. Trimming took 6 bases from V and 4 from J; bases not matched to a gene: 9. The CDR3 is 14 amino acids. Germline loops: CDR1 DFQATT, CDR2 SNEGSKA (reference sequence).

This clonotype was counted ten times or more. The V call is TRBV2, the J call TRBJ1-2, with TRBD1 as a possible D gene (6 bases). The germline CDR1 and CDR2 sequences are SNHLY and FYNNEI. V lost 3 bases and J lost 3, with 11 bases in between. The CDR3 covers 14 residues. CDR3 sequence reads: CASSETGAYYGYTF. DNA of the CDR3: TGTGCCAGCAGTGAGACAGGAGCCTACTATGGCTACACCTTC.

This clonotype was seen more than once but under ten times. The gene calls are TRBV5-1 and TRBJ2-5; 7 bases line up with TRBD1. In germline, CDR1 is SGHRS, CDR2 YFSETQ. CDR3 length: 14 amino acids. Losses at the gene ends were 3 bases for V and 2 bases for J; bases not matched to a gene: 4. This CDR3 reads CASSYGDSQETQYF. The CDR3 coding sequence is TGCGCCAGCAGCTACGGGGACAGTCAAGAGACCCAGTACTTC.

This clonotype was recorded a few times. The chain carries TRBV5-1 and TRBJ2-7; a possible D gene is TRBD2 (6 bases). This CDR3 contains 13 residues. Germline V gene lookup returns CDR1 SGHRS and CDR2 YFSETQ. Between the trimmed V and J ends, which lost 4 bases and 5 bases, there was a span of 13 bases. For the CDR3, the DNA is TGCGCCAGCAGCCTGTTTGGGACTCACGAGCAGTACTTC. Translation gives CASSLFGTHEQYF.

Many counts were recorded for this clonotype. The chain recombines TRBV12-3 or TRBV12-4 with TRBJ1-2; TRBD1 aligns across 7 bases. The V gene end was trimmed by 6 bases and the J gene end by 2 bases; junction bases not matched to a gene: 12. The CDR3 has 16 amino acids. The CDR3 sequence: CASSRNYDRANYGYTF. For the CDR3, the DNA is TGTGCCAGCAGCAGAAACTATGACAGGGCCAACTATGGCTACACCTTC.

This clonotype was picked up many times. The chain carries TRBV27 and TRBJ2-4; 9 positions agree with TRBD1. V lost 6 bases and J lost 0; bases outside the gene matches: 18. Germline V CDR1 and CDR2: MNHEY, SMNVEV (reference sequence). This CDR3 has 20 residues. The CDR3: CASSRSGTGRLELAKNIQYF. DNA of the CDR3: TGTGCCAGCAGCCGTTCAGGGACAGGGCGATTGGAATTAGCCAAAAACATTCAGTACTTC.

In its sample, this clonotype was seen a few times. This chain uses TRBV29-1 with TRBJ2-5, with D uncertain. V was trimmed by 6 bases and J by 2 bases, leaving 13 bases between them. The CDR3 is 13 amino acids. Germline lookup yields CDR1 SQVTM and CDR2 ANQGSEA. The CDR3 spells CSVNSGIQETQYF. The CDR3 DNA follows: TGCAGCGTCAATTCGGGTATTCAAGAGACCCAGTACTTC.

With respect to this clonotype: This CDR3 is missing its conserved last phenylalanine or tryptophan, likely due to a read error. Because the CDR3's place on the DNA is in doubt, the DNA is left out and the CDR3 is given as listed by TCRdb. The chain is built from TRBV2 and TRBJ2-7; TRBD1, the table's D call, lacks a check against the DNA. The CDR3 adds up to 14 amino acids, both ends counted. From germline, CDR1 is SNHLY and CDR2 FYNNEI. CDR3: CASSKDRGRPLLTY.